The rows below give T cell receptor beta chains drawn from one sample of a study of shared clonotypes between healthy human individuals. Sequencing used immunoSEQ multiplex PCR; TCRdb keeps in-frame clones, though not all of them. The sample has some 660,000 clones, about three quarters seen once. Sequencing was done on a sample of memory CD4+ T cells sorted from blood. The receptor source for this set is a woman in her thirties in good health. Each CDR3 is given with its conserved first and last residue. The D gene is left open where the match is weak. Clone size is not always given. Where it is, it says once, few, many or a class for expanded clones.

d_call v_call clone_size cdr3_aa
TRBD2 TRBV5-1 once CASSPAGGGNEQFF
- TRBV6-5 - CASSYSNHEQFF
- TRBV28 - CASLRGAGGNQPQHF
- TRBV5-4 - CASSPNIGSVGKQYF
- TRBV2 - CASRGDSNQPQHF
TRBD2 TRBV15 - CATSPILAGGLSTGELFF
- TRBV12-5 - CASGSGLPPYNEQFF
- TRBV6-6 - CASSPDSTHTEAFF
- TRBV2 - CASRQGGGNEKLFF
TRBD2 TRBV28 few CASSLGGRAHNEQFF
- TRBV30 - CAWSGTGTYEQYF
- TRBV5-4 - CASSPGGGGETQYF
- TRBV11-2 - CASSLGHPNTGELFF
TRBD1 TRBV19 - CASSMDRQETQYF
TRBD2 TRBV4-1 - CASSQGLAGVRAYNEQFF
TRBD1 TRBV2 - CASCRQGSPEKLFF
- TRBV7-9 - CASSLGYQETQYF
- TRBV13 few CASSLGSGRPNNEKLFF
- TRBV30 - CAWSGQLTEAFF
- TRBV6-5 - CASSYRLLGTSYGYTF
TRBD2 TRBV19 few CASKGGRAAGELFF
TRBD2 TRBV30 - CAWSFSGTSRQQYF
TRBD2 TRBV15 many CATSRDRVSGREEQFF
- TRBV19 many CASSPGQETQYF